The rows below give T cell receptor beta chains drawn from one sample of a study of shared clonotypes between healthy human individuals. Sequencing used immunoSEQ multiplex PCR; TCRdb keeps in-frame clones, though not all of them. The sample consists of about 1.5 million clones, approximately 98% of them appearing once. The sequenced material came from naive CD4+ T cells sorted from blood. The receptor source for this set is a man aged 30 to 45 in good health. The CDR3 runs from the conserved cysteine through the conserved F or W. A D gene is named only where the DNA matches it firmly. The listing skips clone size in some rows; elsewhere it reads once, few, many or a size class.

cdr3_aa cdr3_nt v_call d_call j_call cdr3_length clone_size
CASSEYLGEQFF TGTGCCAGCAGTGAATATTTAGGGGAGCAGTTCTTC TRBV25-1 - TRBJ2-1 12 -
CASSESRLAGRSPGELFF TGCGCCAGCAGTGAGTCACGGCTAGCGGGAAGGTCACCCGGGGAGCTGTTTTTT TRBV10-2 TRBD2 TRBJ2-2 18 once
CASSLTRDTQYF TGTGCCAGCAGCCTTACACGAGATACGCAGTATTTT TRBV4-2 - TRBJ2-3 12 -
CAISESSIPTGSETQYF TGTGCCATCAGTGAGTCGAGCATCCCCACAGGGTCAGAGACCCAGTACTTC TRBV10-3 - TRBJ2-5 17 -
CSVGGRLNSYEQYF TGCAGCGTTGGGGGACGGCTGAACTCCTACGAGCAGTACTTC TRBV29-1 - TRBJ2-7 14 -
CASSVAWTGVNEQFF TGTGCCAGCAGCGTAGCTTGGACAGGGGTGAATGAGCAGTTCTTC TRBV9 TRBD1 TRBJ2-1 15 -
CASSLAEGLAGGENYEQYF TGTGCCAGCAGCCTAGCTGAGGGACTAGCGGGAGGCGAAAACTACGAGCAGTACTTC TRBV7-9 TRBD2 TRBJ2-7 19 -
CASSLLVGRQETQYF TGTGCCAGCAGCTTGCTCGTGGGGCGGCAAGAGACCCAGTACTTC TRBV5-4 - TRBJ2-5 15 -
CASSSGLAGAVNEQFF TGTGCCAGCAGCTCGGGACTAGCGGGAGCGGTTAATGAGCAGTTCTTC TRBV5-4 TRBD2 TRBJ2-1 16 once
CASSPEQGPGNTIYF TGTGCCAGCAGCCCCGAACAGGGTCCTGGAAACACCATATATTTT TRBV28 - TRBJ1-3 15 -
CAISEPPGRTSSTDTQYF TGTGCCATCAGTGAGCCGCCCGGGCGGACTAGCTCCACAGATACGCAGTATTTT TRBV10-3 TRBD2 TRBJ2-3 18 -
CASSLGGANTEAFF TGTGCCAGCAGCTTGGGGGGGGCGAACACTGAAGCTTTCTTT TRBV7-2 - TRBJ1-1 14 -
CASSLVAVQINNEQFF TGTGCCAGCAGCTTAGTAGCGGTTCAGATAAACAATGAGCAGTTCTTC TRBV11-2 - TRBJ2-1 16 -
CASSSPAGANVLTF TGTGCCAGTAGTAGTCCGGCTGGGGCCAACGTCCTGACTTTC TRBV19 - TRBJ2-6 14 -
CASSVGTTANTIYF TGTGCCAGCAGCGTAGGGACCACGGCAAACACCATATATTTT TRBV9 - TRBJ1-3 14 -
CASSNRMRETQYF TGTGCCAGTTCTAACAGGATGCGAGAGACCCAGTACTTC TRBV19 - TRBJ2-5 13 -
CASSSGTSGLYNEQFF TGCGCCAGCAGCTCCGGGACTAGCGGACTCTACAATGAGCAGTTCTTC TRBV5-1 TRBD2 TRBJ2-1 16 -
CASSIPTGRVEKLFF TGTGCCAGTAGTATCCCGACAGGGCGAGTCGAAAAACTGTTTTTT TRBV19 TRBD1 TRBJ1-4 15 -
CAMYYHQYEQYF TGTGCCATGTATTACCACCAGTACGAGCAGTACTTC TRBV5-3 - TRBJ2-7 12 -
CASSSTNQPQHF TGTGCCAGCAGTTCGACAAATCAGCCCCAGCATTTT TRBV28 - TRBJ1-5 12 -
CASSFIQGAGEQYF TGTGCCAGCAGTTTTATCCAGGGGGCCGGAGAGCAGTACTTC TRBV27 TRBD1 TRBJ2-7 14 -
CASSSPVSSYEQYF TGTGCCAGCAGCTCGCCGGTCAGCTCCTACGAGCAGTACTTC TRBV7-3 - TRBJ2-7 14 -
CASSRQGRSNQPQHF TGTGCCAGCAGCCGACAGGGTCGTAGCAATCAGCCCCAGCATTTT TRBV9 TRBD1 TRBJ1-5 15 -
CASSDGHALSYEQYF TGCGCCAGCAGCGATGGACACGCCCTATCCTACGAGCAGTACTTC TRBV5-1 - TRBJ2-7 15 -
CASSFRGPSPGELFF TGTGCCAGCAGCTTCAGGGGCCCGAGCCCCGGGGAGCTGTTTTTT TRBV7-3 - TRBJ2-2 15 -
CSVRTDQETQYF TGCAGCGTCCGGACAGATCAAGAGACCCAGTACTTC TRBV29-1 - TRBJ2-5 12 -
CASRRDRLEAFF TGCGCCAGCAGAAGGGACAGACTTGAAGCTTTCTTT TRBV5-1 TRBD1 TRBJ1-1 12 -
CASSQGNEKLFF TGTGCCAGCAGTCAGGGTAACGAAAAACTGTTTTTT TRBV28 - TRBJ1-4 12 -
CASSQAGRLKNIQYF TGCGCCAGCAGCCAGGCGGGACGGCTAAAAAACATTCAGTACTTC TRBV4-3 - TRBJ2-4 15 once
CASSDRAGRQYF TGTGCCAGCAGTGACCGCGCGGGACGGCAGTACTTC TRBV6-4 - TRBJ2-7 12 -
CASSVASAPDGPQYF TGTGCCAGCAGCGTAGCTAGTGCCCCAGACGGACCCCAGTACTTC TRBV9 - TRBJ2-5 15 -
CASSFIQSNTGELFF TGTGCCAGCAGTTTTATACAATCGAACACCGGGGAGCTGTTTTTT TRBV28 - TRBJ2-2 15 once
CASSGGSGANVLTF TGTGCCAGCTCAGGGGGCTCTGGGGCCAACGTCCTGACTTTC TRBV18 - TRBJ2-6 14 -
CASSFAAGTGTYNEQFF TGTGCCAGCAGTTTTGCCGCCGGGACAGGAACCTACAATGAGCAGTTCTTC TRBV27 TRBD1 TRBJ2-1 17 -
CASRRQVEDFF TGTGCCAGCAGACGACAGGTGGAGGATTTCTTT TRBV28 - TRBJ1-1 11 -
CASREQRQNEKLFF TGTGCCAGCAGGGAACAAAGACAGAATGAAAAACTGTTTTTT TRBV2 - TRBJ1-4 14 -
CASSLRDSDVETQYF TGCGCCAGCAGCCTGAGGGACAGCGATGTGGAGACCCAGTACTTC TRBV5-1 TRBD1 TRBJ2-5 15 -
CASSVGSSWIYEQYF TGTGCCAGCAGCGTAGGAAGTAGCTGGATCTACGAGCAGTACTTC TRBV9 - TRBJ2-7 15 -
CASSSGLPVEVHEQYF TGTGCCAGCAGCTCGGGACTCCCGGTAGAGGTCCACGAGCAGTACTTC TRBV7-2 - TRBJ2-7 16 -
CATSRETGPSYNEQFF TGTGCCACCAGCAGAGAAACGGGACCATCCTACAATGAGCAGTTCTTC TRBV15 - TRBJ2-1 16 -
CASSVTETQYF TGTGCCAGCTCAGTAACGGAGACCCAGTACTTC TRBV18 - TRBJ2-5 11 -
CAWSVHRISGNTIYF TGTGCCTGGAGTGTACACAGGATCTCTGGAAACACCATATATTTT TRBV30 - TRBJ1-3 15 -
CASSPKLNEQFF TGTGCCAGCAGCCCTAAACTTAATGAGCAGTTCTTC TRBV7-8 - TRBJ2-1 12 -
CASSPAGEGRPGEQYF TGTGCCAGCAGCCCAGCGGGAGAGGGCCGGCCGGGTGAGCAGTACTTC TRBV6-6 TRBD2 TRBJ2-7 16 -
CASGRAPDTQYF TGTGCCAGCGGGAGGGCCCCAGATACGCAGTATTTT TRBV9 TRBD2 TRBJ2-3 12 -
CASLGPQETQYF TGTGCCAGCCTCGGCCCGCAAGAGACCCAGTACTTC TRBV19 - TRBJ2-5 12 once
CASSLGPLGELYNEQFF TGCGCCAGCAGCTTGGGACCCCTAGGGGAGCTTTACAATGAGCAGTTCTTC TRBV5-1 - TRBJ2-1 17 once
CASSEGGRQETQYF TGTGCCAGCAGTGAAGGGGGGAGGCAAGAGACCCAGTACTTC TRBV6-1 - TRBJ2-5 14 -
CASRGLRSSYEQYF TGTGCCAGCCGGGGACTGAGGAGCTCCTACGAGCAGTACTTC TRBV18 - TRBJ2-7 14 -
CASSVGGSGHEQYF TGTGCCAGCAGCGTAGGAGGGAGCGGCCACGAGCAGTACTTC TRBV9 - TRBJ2-7 14 -
CASSLVGSAHEQYF TGTGCCAGCAGCTTGGTGGGTAGCGCCCACGAGCAGTACTTC TRBV5-4 - TRBJ2-7 14 -